The rows below give T cell receptor beta chains drawn from one sample of a study of blood T cell repertoires in COVID-19. Sequenced by immunoSEQ multiplex PCR; TCRdb stores in-frame clones only, minus some. The sample shows hundreds of thousands of clones, about 70% of them seen only once. The sample taken for sequencing was peripheral blood. The source of these receptors is a woman of 80 years or more with acute or convalescent COVID-19. Each CDR3 is given with its conserved first and last residue. A D gene is named only where the DNA matches it firmly. Clone size is stated in some rows and not others, as once, few, many or a class when expanded.

TRBV30	TRBJ1-3	.	.	TGTGCCTGGAATTATGACTTCTCTGGAAACACCATATATTTT	CAWNYDFSGNTIYF
TRBV25-1	TRBJ2-7	.	.	TGTGCCAGCAGTGAATCGGCCAGGGGCTACGAGCAGTACTTC	CASSESARGYEQYF
TRBV4-1	TRBJ1-2	.	.	TGCGCCAGCAGCCAAGATTTATTGGACAGCCGCTACACCTTC	CASSQDLLDSRYTF
TRBV6-5	TRBJ1-4	TRBD1	.	TGTGCCAGCAGTCCCCGGACAGGGTTCGAAAAACTGTTTTTT	CASSPRTGFEKLFF
TRBV30	TRBJ1-5	TRBD1	.	TGTGCCTGGAGTTACAGGGGGGGCAATCAGCCCCAGCATTTT	CAWSYRGGNQPQHF
TRBV5-4	TRBJ1-3	TRBD1	few	TGTGCCAGCAGCTTGGCCGGGACAGCTGGAAACACCATATATTTT	CASSLAGTAGNTIYF
TRBV2	TRBJ2-1	.	.	TGTGCCAGCAGTGGCCAGGGGAATGACGGCAATGAGCAGTTCTTC	CASSGQGNDGNEQFF
TRBV13	TRBJ1-2	TRBD1	few	TGTGCCAGCAGCGATACAGGGGGCAGGAGAACCTATGGCTACACCTTC	CASSDTGGRRTYGYTF
TRBV6-5	TRBJ2-7	.	.	TGTGCCAGCAGTTACTCTCGTAGCGGTACCTACGAGCAGTACTTC	CASSYSRSGTYEQYF
TRBV9	TRBJ2-5	.	.	TGTGCCAGCAGCCTATCGGACAGTAACCAAGGGACCCAGTACTTC	CASSLSDSNQGTQYF
TRBV5-1	TRBJ2-7	TRBD2	.	TGCGCCAGCAGCGAACTGACTAGCGGGAGCCCCTTGAGGGAGCAGTACTTC	CASSELTSGSPLREQYF
TRBV2	TRBJ1-1	.	.	TGTGCCAGCAGTGCGAGACAATTAAACACTGAAGCTTTCTTT	CASSARQLNTEAFF
TRBV6-5	TRBJ1-6	.	.	TGTGCCAGCAGTTACGATGACAGATCTAATTCACCCCTCCACTTT	CASSYDDRSNSPLHF
TRBV6-5	TRBJ1-1	.	few	TGTGCCAGCACCCGCCGGGGGGACACTGAAGCTTTCTTT	CASTRRGDTEAFF
TRBV7-7	TRBJ2-7	.	once	TGTGCCAGCAGCTTGAGGGAGGCCTCTGTCCACGAGCAGTACTTC	CASSLREASVHEQYF
TRBV6-1	TRBJ2-3	.	.	TGTGCCAGCAGTGAGAGAGGGATTGATACAGATACGCAGTATTTT	CASSERGIDTDTQYF
TRBV14	TRBJ1-4	.	.	TGTGCCAGCAGCCAAGGAGGCGACGGGAATGAAAAACTGTTTTTT	CASSQGGDGNEKLFF
TRBV27	TRBJ1-2	TRBD1	.	TGTGCCACCCGCCCCCTCGACAGACTCAGAGCTCAGGGGGATGGCTACACCTTC	CATRPLDRLRAQGDGYTF
TRBV19	TRBJ1-4	.	.	TGTGCCAGTAGTATTGGCGTGGGGGGAAAACTGTTTTTT	CASSIGVGGKLFF
TRBV27	TRBJ1-2	TRBD1	.	TGTGCCAGCAGCCGGGACAGGTCCTTTAGGTACTATGGCTACACCTTC	CASSRDRSFRYYGYTF
TRBV9	TRBJ1-5	.	few	TGTGCCAGCAGCGTAGCGGGCGGGGGTCAGCCCCAGCATTTT	CASSVAGGGQPQHF
TRBV19	TRBJ1-5	.	.	TGTGCCAGTAGTATAGCAGGGAATCAGCCCCAGCATTTT	CASSIAGNQPQHF
TRBV6-1	TRBJ2-3	TRBD1	.	TGTGCCAGCAGTGAAGGAGTAGCTAGGACAGGCGACACAGATACGCAGTATTTT	CASSEGVARTGDTDTQYF
TRBV6-2/TRBV6-3	TRBJ2-3	.	.	TGTGCCAGCAGTTACCGTGAGGCCCGGTATTTT	CASSYREARYF
TRBV3-1/TRBV3-2	TRBJ1-3	.	.	TGTGCCAGCAGCTACTCTGGAAACACCATATATTTT	CASSYSGNTIYF
TRBV9	TRBJ2-1	TRBD1	.	TGTGCCAGCAGCCCCAGACAGGGGAATTACAATGAGCAGTTCTTC	CASSPRQGNYNEQFF
TRBV28	TRBJ2-1	.	.	TGTGCCAGCAGTTTTCTGTACAATGAGCAGTTCTTC	CASSFLYNEQFF
TRBV2	TRBJ2-3	.	.	TGTGCCAGCAGTACCCCAGAAGCGAAGCGGGCGACGCAGTATTTT	CASSTPEAKRATQYF
TRBV4-2	TRBJ2-3	.	few	TGTGCCAGCAGCCAAGATGGAACTACGCGCACAGATACGCAGTATTTT	CASSQDGTTRTDTQYF
TRBV28	TRBJ1-1	TRBD1	once	TGTGCCAGCAGTTTACCCTCGGCAGGGGGCTTGAGCACTGAAGCTTTCTTT	CASSLPSAGGLSTEAFF
TRBV9	TRBJ2-1	TRBD2	.	TGTGCCAGCAGCGTAGTGGGCGGGAGCTCCTACAATGAGCAGTTCTTC	CASSVVGGSSYNEQFF
TRBV10-3	TRBJ2-6	TRBD1	.	TGTGCCATCAGGGAGGGACAGGGGTCCTCCTCTGGGGCCAACGTCCTGACTTTC	CAIREGQGSSSGANVLTF
TRBV12-3/TRBV12-4	TRBJ1-1	.	once	TGTGCCAGCAGTTTATCCGGGACTGAAGCTTTCTTT	CASSLSGTEAFF
TRBV7-9	TRBJ2-5	TRBD1	.	TGTGCCAGCAGCTCCGGACAGGGGGCGGAAGAGACCCAGTACTTC	CASSSGQGAEETQYF
TRBV7-9	TRBJ2-1	TRBD2	.	TGTGCCAGCAGCCCCTGGGAATCTAGCGGATTTTACAATGAGCAGTTCTTC	CASSPWESSGFYNEQFF
TRBV11-2	TRBJ2-3	.	.	TGTGCCAGCAGCTTCGCAGGGCCAGATACGCAGTATTTT	CASSFAGPDTQYF
TRBV4-1	TRBJ2-1	.	.	TGCGCCAGCAGCCAAGAGGCCAGCGCCTCCTACTCCTACAATGAGCAGTTCTTC	CASSQEASASYSYNEQFF
TRBV28	TRBJ1-4	TRBD1	few	TGTGCCAGCAGTTTGAATAGGGGGCTCAAAGGTGAAAAACTGTTTTTT	CASSLNRGLKGEKLFF
TRBV15	TRBJ2-5	TRBD2	.	TGTGCCACCAGCAGGAGTATCGGGAGGGCCGCAGAGACCCAGTACTTC	CATSRSIGRAAETQYF
TRBV2	TRBJ2-5	.	few	TGTGCCAGCATTGACTTCATTCGGGAGACCCAGTACTTC	CASIDFIRETQYF
TRBV3-1/TRBV3-2	TRBJ2-3	.	.	TGTGCCAGCAGCACTAGAGATACGCAGTATTTT	CASSTRDTQYF
TRBV5-1	TRBJ2-1	.	.	TGCGCCAGCAGCGTCGGACAACACAATGAGCAGTTCTTC	CASSVGQHNEQFF
TRBV18	TRBJ2-6	.	.	TGTGCCAGCTCACCTATCCCAGGGGCGCCCTCTGGGGCCAACGTCCTGACTTTC	CASSPIPGAPSGANVLTF
TRBV5-1	TRBJ1-4	TRBD1	.	TGCGCCAGCAGCACGGACAGGGGTAACGAAAAACTGTTTTTT	CASSTDRGNEKLFF
TRBV21-1	TRBJ2-5	.	.	TGTGCCAGCAGCACTAGAAGCAGGGACCAAGAGACCCAGTACTTC	CASSTRSRDQETQYF
TRBV5-1	TRBJ2-3	TRBD2	.	TGCGCCAGCAGCTTGCTAGCGGGTTTCACAGATACGCAGTATTTT	CASSLLAGFTDTQYF
TRBV3-1/TRBV3-2	TRBJ1-5	.	.	TGTGCCAGCAGCCCCGGCGCGCGGAGTGGGCCCCAGCATTTT	CASSPGARSGPQHF
TRBV7-2	TRBJ1-1	.	.	TGTGCCAGCAGCTCTCGGGGGGGCGGTGAAGCTTTCTTT	CASSSRGGGEAFF
TRBV6-2/TRBV6-3	TRBJ1-6	.	.	TGTGCCAGCAGTCCCGGGACTCAGAATTCACCCCTCCACTTT	CASSPGTQNSPLHF
TRBV20-1	TRBJ1-2	.	.	TGCAGTGCGTCGGTTAACTATGGCTACACCTTC	CSASVNYGYTF
TRBV7-9	TRBJ1-6	TRBD1	.	TGTGCCAGCAGCTTAGTATCCCAGGGGGGTAATTCACCCCTCCACTTT	CASSLVSQGGNSPLHF
TRBV4-1	TRBJ1-2	.	.	TGCGCCAGCAGCCCCCCGGGAGGCTGGGGGGACTATGGCTACACCTTC	CASSPPGGWGDYGYTF
TRBV7-9	TRBJ2-5	.	few	TGTGCCAGCAGCCCCCTTTGGCAGGGGTTAAAGACCCAGTACTTC	CASSPLWQGLKTQYF